This T cell receptor beta chain was identified in a study of T cell responses to AZD1222 COVID-19 vaccine. TCRdb's copy holds only in-frame clones and misses some; the assay was immunoSEQ multiplex PCR. This table has some 100,000 clones, about 86% appearing once. Details on this clone: Its specificity is not known.

The V gene lost 0 bases and the J gene lost 4 bases, with 20 bases spanning the gap. Germline CDR1 SGHKS, CDR2 YYEKEE (reference sequence). CDR3 length equals 18 residues. General observations from the study: Most donors were white British and more were female, and clonal diversity was possibly underestimated.

The sample was peripheral blood, taken on day 0 of AZD1222 vaccination. The clonotype was recovered from an adult in good health. The V and J genes are TRBV5-5 and TRBJ2-1; the D call may be TRBD1 or TRBD2 (6 bases each). The CDR3 bases are TGTGCCAGCAGCTTGGCCGGGGGCGGAGCTGCGGCGTACAATGAGCAGTTCTTC. Translation gives CASSLAGGGAAAYNEQFF.